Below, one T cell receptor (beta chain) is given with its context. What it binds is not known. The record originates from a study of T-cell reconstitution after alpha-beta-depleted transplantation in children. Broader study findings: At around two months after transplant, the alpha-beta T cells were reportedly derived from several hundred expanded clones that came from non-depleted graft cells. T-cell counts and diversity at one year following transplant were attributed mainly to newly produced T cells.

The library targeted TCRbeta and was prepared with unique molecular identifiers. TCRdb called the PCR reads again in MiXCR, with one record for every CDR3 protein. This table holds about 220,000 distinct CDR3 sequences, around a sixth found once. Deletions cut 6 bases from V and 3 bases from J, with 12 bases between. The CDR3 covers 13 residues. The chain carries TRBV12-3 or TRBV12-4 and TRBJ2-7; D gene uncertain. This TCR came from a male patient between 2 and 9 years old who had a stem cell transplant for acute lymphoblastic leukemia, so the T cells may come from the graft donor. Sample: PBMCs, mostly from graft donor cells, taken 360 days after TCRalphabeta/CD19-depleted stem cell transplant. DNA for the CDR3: TGTGCCAGCAGCCGAACTGCTATCTACGAGCAGTACTTC. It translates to CASSRTAIYEQYF.